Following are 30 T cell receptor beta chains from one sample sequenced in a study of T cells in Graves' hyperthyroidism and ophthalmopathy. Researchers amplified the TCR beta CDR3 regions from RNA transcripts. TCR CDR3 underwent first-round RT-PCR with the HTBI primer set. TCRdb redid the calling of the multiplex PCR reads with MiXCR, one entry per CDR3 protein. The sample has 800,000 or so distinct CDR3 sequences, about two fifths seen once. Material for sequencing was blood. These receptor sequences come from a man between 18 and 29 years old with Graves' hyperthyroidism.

CDR3 amino acids: CASSYQTPRQVSYEQYF. CDR3 DNA sequence: TGTGCCAGCAGCTACCAGACCCCCAGACAGGTCTCCTACGAGCAGTACTTC. V and J are TRBV5-6 and TRBJ2-7; D is possibly TRBD1 (6 bases). CDR3 length: 17 amino acids. Germline-derived CDR1 and CDR2 are SGHDT and YYEEEE. V dropped 3 bases and J dropped 0 bases, with 19 bases sitting between them.

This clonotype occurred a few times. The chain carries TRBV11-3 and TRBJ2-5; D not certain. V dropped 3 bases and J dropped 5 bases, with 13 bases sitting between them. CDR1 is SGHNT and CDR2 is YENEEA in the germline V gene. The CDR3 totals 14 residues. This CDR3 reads CASSFWSQKETQYF. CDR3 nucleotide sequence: TGTGCCAGCAGCTTTTGGTCACAGAAGGAGACCCAGTACTTC.

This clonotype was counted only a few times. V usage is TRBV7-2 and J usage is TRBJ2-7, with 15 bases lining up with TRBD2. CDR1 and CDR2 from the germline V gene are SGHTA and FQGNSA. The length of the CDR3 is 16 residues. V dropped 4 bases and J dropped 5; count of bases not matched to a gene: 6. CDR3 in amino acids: CASSSGTSGRTNEQYF. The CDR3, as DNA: TGTGCCAGCAGCTCCGGGACTAGCGGGAGGACCAACGAGCAGTACTTC.

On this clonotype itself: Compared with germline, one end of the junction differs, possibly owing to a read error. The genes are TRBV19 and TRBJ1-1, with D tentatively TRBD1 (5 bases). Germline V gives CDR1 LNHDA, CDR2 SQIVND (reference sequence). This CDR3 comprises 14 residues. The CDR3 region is CASASGTANTEASF. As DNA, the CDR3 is TGTGCCAGTGCATCCGGGACGGCGAACACTGAAGCTTCCTTT. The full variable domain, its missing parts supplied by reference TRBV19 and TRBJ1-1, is DGGITQSPKYLFRKEGQNVTLSCEQNLNHDAMYWYRQDPGQGLRLIYYSQIVNDFQKGDIAEGYSVSREKKESFPLTVTSAQKNPTAFYLCASASGTANTEASFGQGTRLTVV.

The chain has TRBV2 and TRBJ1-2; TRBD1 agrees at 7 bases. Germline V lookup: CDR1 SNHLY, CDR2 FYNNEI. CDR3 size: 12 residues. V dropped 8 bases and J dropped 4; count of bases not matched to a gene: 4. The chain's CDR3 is CASGGQLYGYTF. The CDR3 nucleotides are TGTGCCAGCGGGGGACAGCTCTATGGCTACACCTTC.

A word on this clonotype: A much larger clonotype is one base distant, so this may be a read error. The CDR3: CAISVGTGYGQYF. CDR3 DNA: TGTGCCATCAGTGTGGGCACAGGCTACGGGCAGTACTTC. The genes are TRBV10-3 and TRBJ2-7, with a weak D call TRBD1 (5 bases). In germline, CDR1 is ENHRY, CDR2 SYGVKD. This CDR3 is 13 amino acids long.

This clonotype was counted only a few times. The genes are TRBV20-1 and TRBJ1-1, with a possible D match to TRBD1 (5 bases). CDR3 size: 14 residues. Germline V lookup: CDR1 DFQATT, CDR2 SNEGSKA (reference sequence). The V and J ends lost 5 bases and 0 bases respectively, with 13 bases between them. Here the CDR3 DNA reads TGCAGTGCTCCCCGGGGGGGAATGAACACTGAAGCTTTCTTT. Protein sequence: CSAPRGGMNTEAFF.

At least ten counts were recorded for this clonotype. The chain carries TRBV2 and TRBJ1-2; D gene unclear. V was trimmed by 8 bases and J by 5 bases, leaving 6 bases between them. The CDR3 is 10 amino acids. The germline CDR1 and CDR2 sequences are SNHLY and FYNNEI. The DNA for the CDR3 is TGTGCCAGCTCACGGTATGGCTACACCTTC. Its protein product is CASSRYGYTF.

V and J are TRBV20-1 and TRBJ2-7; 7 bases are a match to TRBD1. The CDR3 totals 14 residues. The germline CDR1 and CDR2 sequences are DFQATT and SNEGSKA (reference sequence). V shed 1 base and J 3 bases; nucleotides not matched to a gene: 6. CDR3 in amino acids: CSARGETGLYEQYF. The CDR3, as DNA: TGCAGTGCTAGAGGGGAGACAGGGCTCTACGAGCAGTACTTC.

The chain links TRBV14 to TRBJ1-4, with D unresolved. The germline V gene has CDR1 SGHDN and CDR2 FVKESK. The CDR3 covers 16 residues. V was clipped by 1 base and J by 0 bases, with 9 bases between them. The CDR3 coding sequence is TGTGCCAGCAGCCAAGGTCAGGTCGCAACTAATGAAAAACTGTTTTTT. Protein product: CASSQGQVATNEKLFF.

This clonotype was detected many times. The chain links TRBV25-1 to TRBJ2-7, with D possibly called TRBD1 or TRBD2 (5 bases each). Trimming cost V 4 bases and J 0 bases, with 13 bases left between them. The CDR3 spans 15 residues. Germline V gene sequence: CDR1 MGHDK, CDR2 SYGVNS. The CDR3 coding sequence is TGTGCCAGCAGTGCCTCCTCGGGGCACTCCTACGAGCAGTACTTC. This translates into CASSASSGHSYEQYF.

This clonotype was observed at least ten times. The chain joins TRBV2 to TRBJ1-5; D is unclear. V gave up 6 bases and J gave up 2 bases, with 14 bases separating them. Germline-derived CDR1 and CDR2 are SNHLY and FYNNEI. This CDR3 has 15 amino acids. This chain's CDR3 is CASRGMATGNQPQHF. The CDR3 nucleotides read TGTGCCAGCAGAGGAATGGCAACAGGCAATCAGCCCCAGCATTTT.

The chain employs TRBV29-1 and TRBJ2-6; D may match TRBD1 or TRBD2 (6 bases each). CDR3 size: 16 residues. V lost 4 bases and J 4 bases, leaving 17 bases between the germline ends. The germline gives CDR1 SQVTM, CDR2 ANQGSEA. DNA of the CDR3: TGCAGCGTTGCTACCGGAGGGGGGTACGGGGCCAACGTCCTGACTTTC. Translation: CSVATGGGYGANVLTF.

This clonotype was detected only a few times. CDR3 amino acids: CASSHFKGGQPQHF. The CDR3 nucleotides are TGTGCCAGCAGCCACTTTAAAGGAGGTCAGCCCCAGCATTTT. This rearrangement joins TRBV7-9 to TRBJ1-5; unclear D gene. The germline CDR1 and CDR2 sequences are SEHNR and FQNEAQ (reference sequence). The CDR3 has 14 residues. V was cut by 5 bases and J by 6 bases, with 14 bases left in between.

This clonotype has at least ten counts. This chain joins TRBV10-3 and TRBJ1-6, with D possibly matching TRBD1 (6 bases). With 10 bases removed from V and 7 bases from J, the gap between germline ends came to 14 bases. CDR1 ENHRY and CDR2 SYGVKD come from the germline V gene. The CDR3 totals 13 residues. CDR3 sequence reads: CASTGQTNSPLHF. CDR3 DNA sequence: TGTGCCAGTACAGGACAGACAAATTCACCCCTCCACTTT.

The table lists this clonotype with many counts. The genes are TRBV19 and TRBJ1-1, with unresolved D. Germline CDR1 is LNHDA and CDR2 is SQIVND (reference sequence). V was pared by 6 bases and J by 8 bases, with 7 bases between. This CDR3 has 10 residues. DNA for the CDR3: TGTGCCAGTAGGGGCAGAGAAGCTTTCTTT. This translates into CASRGREAFF.

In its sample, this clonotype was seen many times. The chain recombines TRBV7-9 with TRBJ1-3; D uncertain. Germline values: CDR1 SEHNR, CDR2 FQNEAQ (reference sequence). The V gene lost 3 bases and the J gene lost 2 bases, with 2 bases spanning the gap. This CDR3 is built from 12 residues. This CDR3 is CASSFTGNTIYF. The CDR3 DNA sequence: TGTGCCAGCAGCTTTACTGGAAACACCATATATTTT.

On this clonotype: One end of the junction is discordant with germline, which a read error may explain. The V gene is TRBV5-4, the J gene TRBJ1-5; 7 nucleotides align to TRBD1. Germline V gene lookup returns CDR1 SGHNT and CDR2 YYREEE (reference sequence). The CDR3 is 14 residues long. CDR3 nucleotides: TGCGCCAGCTCCCCGGGACAGCCCGGGGAGCCCCAGCATTTT. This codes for CASSPGQPGEPQHF.

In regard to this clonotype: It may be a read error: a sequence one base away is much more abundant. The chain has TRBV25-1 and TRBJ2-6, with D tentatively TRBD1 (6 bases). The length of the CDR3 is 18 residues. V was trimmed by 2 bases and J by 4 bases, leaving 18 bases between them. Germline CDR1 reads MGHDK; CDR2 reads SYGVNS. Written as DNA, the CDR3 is TGTGCCAGCAGTGAAGTGGAACAGGGTATCTCGGGGGCCAACGTCCTGACTTTC. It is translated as CASSEVEQGISGANVLTF. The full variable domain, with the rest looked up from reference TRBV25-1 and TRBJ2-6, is EADIYQTPRYLVIGTGKKITLECSQTMGHDKMYWYQQDPGMELHLIHYSYGVNSTEKGDLSSESTVSRIRTEHFPLTLESARPSHTSQYLCASSEVEQGISGANVLTFGAGSRLTVL.

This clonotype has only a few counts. CDR3 sequence (DNA): TGTGCCAGCTCCCAGAGGGGGCTTAGCAATCAGCCCCAGCATTTT. It specifies CASSQRGLSNQPQHF. The rearrangement joins TRBV12-3 or TRBV12-4 to TRBJ1-5, with TRBD1 matching 7 bases. Trimming cost V 8 bases and J 0 bases; bases outside gene matches: 7. CDR3 length: 15 residues.

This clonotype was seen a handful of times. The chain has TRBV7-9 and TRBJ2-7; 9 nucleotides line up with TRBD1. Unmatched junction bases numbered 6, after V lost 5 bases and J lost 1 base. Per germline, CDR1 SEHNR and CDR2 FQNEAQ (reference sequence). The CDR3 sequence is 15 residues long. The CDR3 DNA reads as TGTGCCAGCAGCCACCGGGACAGGGAATCCTACGAGCAGTACTTC. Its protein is CASSHRDRESYEQYF.

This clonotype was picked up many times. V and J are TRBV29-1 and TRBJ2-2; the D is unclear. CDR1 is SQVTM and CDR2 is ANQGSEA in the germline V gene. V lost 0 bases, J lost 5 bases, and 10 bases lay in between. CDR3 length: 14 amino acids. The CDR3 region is CSVEDPSGTGELFF. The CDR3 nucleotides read TGCAGCGTTGAAGATCCTAGTGGGACCGGGGAGCTGTTTTTT.

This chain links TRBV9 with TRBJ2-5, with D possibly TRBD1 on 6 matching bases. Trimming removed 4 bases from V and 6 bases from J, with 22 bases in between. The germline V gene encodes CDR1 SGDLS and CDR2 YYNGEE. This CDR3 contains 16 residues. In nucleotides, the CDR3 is TGTGCCAGCAGCTCCGAATCCTACACAGGGTACCAGACCCAGTACTTC. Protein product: CASSSESYTGYQTQYF.

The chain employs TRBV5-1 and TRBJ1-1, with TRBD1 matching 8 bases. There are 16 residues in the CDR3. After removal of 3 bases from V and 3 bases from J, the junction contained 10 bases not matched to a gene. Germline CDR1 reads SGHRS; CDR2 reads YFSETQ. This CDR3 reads CASSSGQVIVDTEAFF. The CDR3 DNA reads TGCGCCAGCAGCTCGGGACAGGTGATTGTCGACACTGAAGCTTTCTTT. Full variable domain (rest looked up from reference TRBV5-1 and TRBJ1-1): KAGVTQTPRYLIKTRGQQVTLSCSPISGHRSVSWYQQTPGQGLQFLFEYFSETQRNKGNFPGRFSGRQFSNSRSEMNVSTLELGDSALYLCASSSGQVIVDTEAFFGQGTRLTVV.

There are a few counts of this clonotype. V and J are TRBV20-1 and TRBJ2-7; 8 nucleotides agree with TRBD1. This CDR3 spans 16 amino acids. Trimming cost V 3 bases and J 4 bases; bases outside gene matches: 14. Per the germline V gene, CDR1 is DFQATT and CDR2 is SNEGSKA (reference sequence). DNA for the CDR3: TGCAGTGCTAGTGACCTTTATTGGCAGGGGGCGTACGAGCAGTACTTC. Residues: CSASDLYWQGAYEQYF.

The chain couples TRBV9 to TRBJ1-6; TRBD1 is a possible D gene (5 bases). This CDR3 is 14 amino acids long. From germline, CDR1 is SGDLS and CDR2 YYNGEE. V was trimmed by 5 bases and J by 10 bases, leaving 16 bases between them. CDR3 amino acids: CASSAGRAGSPLHF. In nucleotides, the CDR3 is TGTGCCAGCAGTGCAGGCAGGGCCGGCTCACCCCTCCACTTT. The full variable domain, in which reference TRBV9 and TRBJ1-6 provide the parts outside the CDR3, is DSGVTQTPKHLITATGQRVTLRCSPRSGDLSVYWYQQSLDQGLQFLIQYYNGEERAKGNILERFSAQQFPDLHSELNLSSLELGDSALYFCASSAGRAGSPLHFGNGTRLTVT.

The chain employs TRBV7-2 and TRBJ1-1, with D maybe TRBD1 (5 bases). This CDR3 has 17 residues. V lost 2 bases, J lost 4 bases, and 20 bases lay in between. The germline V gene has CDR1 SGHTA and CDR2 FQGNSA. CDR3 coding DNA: TGTGCCAGCAGCTTAATGGGGACCCCCGGTGGGGGCACTGAAGCTTTCTTT. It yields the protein CASSLMGTPGGGTEAFF.

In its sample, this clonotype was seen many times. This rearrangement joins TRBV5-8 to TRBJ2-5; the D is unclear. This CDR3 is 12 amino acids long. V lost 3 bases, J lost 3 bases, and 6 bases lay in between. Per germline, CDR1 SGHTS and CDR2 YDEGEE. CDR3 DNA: TGTGCCAGCAGCTCGACGGAAGAGACCCAGTACTTC. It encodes CASSSTEETQYF.

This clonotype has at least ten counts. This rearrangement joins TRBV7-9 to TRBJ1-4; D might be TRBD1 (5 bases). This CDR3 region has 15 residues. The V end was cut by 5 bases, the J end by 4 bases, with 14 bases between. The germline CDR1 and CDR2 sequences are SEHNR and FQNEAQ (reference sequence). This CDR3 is CASSRQTTDNEKLFF. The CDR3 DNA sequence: TGTGCCAGCAGCCGACAGACGACGGATAATGAAAAACTGTTTTTT.

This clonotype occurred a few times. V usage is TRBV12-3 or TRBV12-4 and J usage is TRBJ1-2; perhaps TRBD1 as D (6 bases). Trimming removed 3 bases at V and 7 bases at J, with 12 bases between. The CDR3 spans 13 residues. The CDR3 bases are TGTGCCAGCAGTTTTCGGGGGCCTCTTGGCTACACCTTC. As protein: CASSFRGPLGYTF.